This T cell receptor beta chain comes out of a study of T cell changes during pregnancy in multiple sclerosis. V was pared by 5 bases and J by 2 bases, with 10 bases between. Germline-derived CDR1 and CDR2 are SGHVS and FQNEAQ. The CDR3 is 13 amino acids. The method was immunoSEQ multiplex PCR; TCRdb's version includes in-frame clones alone and lacks a portion of them. The data contain more than 35,000 clones, 90% of them seen just once; the ten biggest clones take up around 0.5%. The chain links TRBV7-8 to TRBJ2-7; maybe TRBD1 (6 bases). This specimen was CD4+ T cells from peripheral blood mononuclear cells, taken in the first trimester of pregnancy. This clonotype originated in a female donor in good health, enrolled as a control in a pregnancy study. Written as DNA, the CDR3 is TGTGCCAGCAGCCACGGACAGACCTACGAGCAGTACTTC. As protein: CASSHGQTYEQYF.